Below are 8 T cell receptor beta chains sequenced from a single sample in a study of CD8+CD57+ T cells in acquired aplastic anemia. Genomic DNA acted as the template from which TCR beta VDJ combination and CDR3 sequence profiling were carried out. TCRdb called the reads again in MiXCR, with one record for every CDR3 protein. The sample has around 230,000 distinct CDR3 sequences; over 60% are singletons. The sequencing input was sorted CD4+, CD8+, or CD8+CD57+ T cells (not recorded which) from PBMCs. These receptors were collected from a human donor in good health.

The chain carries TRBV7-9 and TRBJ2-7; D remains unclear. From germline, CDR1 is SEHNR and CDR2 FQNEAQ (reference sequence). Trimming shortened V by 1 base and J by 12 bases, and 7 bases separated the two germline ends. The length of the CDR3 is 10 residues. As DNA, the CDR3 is TGTGCCAGCAGCTTAGTTGGAGTGTACTTC. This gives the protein CASSLVGVYF.

As DNA, the CDR3 is TGTGCCAGCAGCTCCGCGACGAACACTGAAGCTTTCTTT. Encoded protein: CASSSATNTEAFF. J is TRBJ1-1 and V is TRBV5-4; D not certain. CDR1 is SGHNT, CDR2 YYREEE, per germline (reference sequence). There are 13 residues in the CDR3. Trimming stripped 3 bases from V and 1 base from J, with 7 bases between.

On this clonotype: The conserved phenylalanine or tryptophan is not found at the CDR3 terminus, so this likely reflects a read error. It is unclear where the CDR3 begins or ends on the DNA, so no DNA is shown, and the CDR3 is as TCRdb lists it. This CDR3 reads CASSSGTTRPAC. The genes are TRBV7-6 and TRBJ2-7; the tabulated D call, TRBD1, remains unverified against the DNA. Inclusive of both ends, the CDR3 amounts to 12 amino acids. Germline CDR1 SGHVS, CDR2 FNYEAQ.

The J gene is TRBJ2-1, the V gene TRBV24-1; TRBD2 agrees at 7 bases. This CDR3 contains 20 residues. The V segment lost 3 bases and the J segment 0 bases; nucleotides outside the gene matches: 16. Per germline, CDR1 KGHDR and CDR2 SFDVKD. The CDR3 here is CATSDGRESGWASSYNEQFF. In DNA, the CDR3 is TGTGCCACCAGTGATGGGAGGGAGAGCGGGTGGGCTAGCTCCTACAATGAGCAGTTCTTC.

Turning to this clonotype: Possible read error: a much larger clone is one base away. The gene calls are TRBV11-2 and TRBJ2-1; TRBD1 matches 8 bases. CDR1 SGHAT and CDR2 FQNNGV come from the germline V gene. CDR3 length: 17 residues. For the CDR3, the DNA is TGTGCCAGCAGTTCGCCCGGGGACAGGCTCCCCTACAATGATCAGTTCTTC. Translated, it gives CASSSPGDRLPYNDQFF.

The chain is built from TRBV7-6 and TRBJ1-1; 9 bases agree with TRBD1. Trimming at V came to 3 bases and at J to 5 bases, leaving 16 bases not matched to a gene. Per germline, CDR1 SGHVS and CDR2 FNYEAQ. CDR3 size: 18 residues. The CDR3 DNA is TGTGCCAGCAGCTTCGGGACAGGGCCGGTAACGCGCGGGACTGAAGCTTTCTTT. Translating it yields CASSFGTGPVTRGTEAFF.

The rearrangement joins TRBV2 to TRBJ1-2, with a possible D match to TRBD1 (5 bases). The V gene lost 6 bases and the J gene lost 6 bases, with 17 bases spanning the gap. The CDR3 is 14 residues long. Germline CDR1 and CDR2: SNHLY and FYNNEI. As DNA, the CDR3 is TGTGCCAGCAGACTACAGGCAGCCATGGATGGCTACACCTTC. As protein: CASRLQAAMDGYTF. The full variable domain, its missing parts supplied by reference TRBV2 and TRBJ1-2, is EPEVTQTPSHQVTQMGQEVILRCVPISNHLYFYWYRQILGQKVEFLVSFYNNEISEKSEIFDDQFSVERPDGSNFTLKIRSTKLEDSAMYFCASRLQAAMDGYTFGSGTRLTVV.

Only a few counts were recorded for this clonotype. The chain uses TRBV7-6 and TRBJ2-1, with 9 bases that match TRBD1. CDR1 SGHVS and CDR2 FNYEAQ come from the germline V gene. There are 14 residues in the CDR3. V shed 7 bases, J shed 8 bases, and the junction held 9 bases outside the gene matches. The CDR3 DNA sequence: TGTGCCAGCAACGCCGGGACAGGGTTCGATGAGCAGTTCTTC. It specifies CASNAGTGFDEQFF.